These 5 T cell receptor beta chains came from one sample sequenced in a study of OX40 agonist ivuxolimab in advanced cancers. Libraries came from the immunoSEQ multiplex PCR assay. TCRdb limited this immuneACCESS table to in-frame rearrangements with V and J called. A share of clones is missing; checked studies link under half to unresolved V genes, and the rest is unexplained. Recorded for this sample are about 77,000 clones; roughly 80% of them occurred a single time. Clones ranked in the top ten supply roughly 4.8% of the sample. The specimen was CD4+ or CD8+ T cells sorted from blood, collected in a trial of the OX40 agonist ivuxolimab. These receptors were collected from an adult with an advanced solid tumor such as melanoma, head and neck, liver or kidney cancer.

This chain uses TRBV5-4 with TRBJ1-6; D unclear. V was cut by 0 bases and J by 10 bases, with 5 bases left in between. From germline, CDR1 is SGHNT and CDR2 YYREEE (reference sequence). The CDR3 has 12 residues. CDR3 region: CASSLVNSPLHF. The DNA of the CDR3 is TGTGCCAGCAGCTTGGTAAACTCACCCCTCCACTTT.

V and J are TRBV9 and TRBJ1-6, with D uncertain. The V gene lost 3 bases and the J gene lost 6 bases, with 13 bases spanning the gap. This CDR3 is 15 amino acids long. Looked up from germline, CDR1 is SGDLS and CDR2 is YYNGEE. The CDR3 protein is CASSGSTNRNSPLHF. CDR3 coding DNA: TGTGCCAGCAGCGGATCGACAAACCGTAATTCACCCCTCCACTTT.

This rearrangement joins TRBV27 to TRBJ1-1, with 10 bases aligning to TRBD1. This CDR3 is 15 amino acids long. The germline V gene has CDR1 MNHEY and CDR2 SMNVEV (reference sequence). Germline trimming cut 5 bases from V and 4 bases from J; bases unmatched to any gene: 7. For the CDR3, the DNA is TGTGCCAGCAGTGCTCCGGGACAGGGGTTCACTGAAGCTTTCTTT. The encoded protein is CASSAPGQGFTEAFF.

This clone was detected a few times. The rearrangement links TRBV2 to TRBJ1-5; 10 bases match TRBD1. V gave up 5 bases and J gave up 6 bases; unmatched junction bases: 4. CDR1 SNHLY and CDR2 FYNNEI come from the germline V gene. This CDR3 has 14 amino acids. CDR3 coding DNA: TGTGCCAGCAGTCCGGGACAGGGGTTTCAGCCCCAGCATTTT. Encoded protein: CASSPGQGFQPQHF.

This clone was counted ten times or more. The CDR3 spells CASSDSTVNQPQHF. CDR3 bases: TGTGCCAGCAGTGACTCGACGGTAAATCAGCCCCAGCATTTT. The chain combines TRBV6-4 with TRBJ1-5; D gene uncertain. The CDR3 loop spans 14 amino acids. Germline assignment: CDR1 MRHNA and CDR2 SNTAGT. Between the trimmed V and J ends, which lost 0 bases and 4 bases, there was a span of 7 bases.